This TCR beta chain was recorded in a study of post-analysis software for immune sequencing data. Unique molecular identifiers were carried by the TCR beta cDNA libraries. From around 1 to 9.1 million T cells, 500,000 or so cDNA molecules were obtained. Using its own MiXCR run on the PCR reads, TCRdb lists one record per CDR3 protein. The sample lists hundreds of thousands of distinct CDR3 sequences, 55% to 60% occurring once. Germline V gene data show CDR1 as ENHRY and CDR2 as SYGVKD. The CDR3 spans 16 residues. The V end lost 4 bases, the J end lost 0 bases, and 14 bases lay between the germline ends. The study, taken as a whole, reports: Significantly lower normalized Chao1 diversity was seen in multiple sclerosis patients than in controls. Controls had lower frequencies than patients of five TRBV segments, which included TRBV5-6, TRBV5-1 and TRBV20-1.

This clonotype has just a few counts. The antigen is undetermined. The sequence was collected from a girl aged 2 to 9 with multiple sclerosis. V usage is TRBV10-3 and J usage is TRBJ2-3; D is unresolved. The sequenced material came from blood. CDR3 sequence: CAISGAGLPSTDTQYF. The CDR3 DNA reads as TGTGCCATCAGTGGGGCCGGCTTACCTAGCACAGATACGCAGTATTTT.